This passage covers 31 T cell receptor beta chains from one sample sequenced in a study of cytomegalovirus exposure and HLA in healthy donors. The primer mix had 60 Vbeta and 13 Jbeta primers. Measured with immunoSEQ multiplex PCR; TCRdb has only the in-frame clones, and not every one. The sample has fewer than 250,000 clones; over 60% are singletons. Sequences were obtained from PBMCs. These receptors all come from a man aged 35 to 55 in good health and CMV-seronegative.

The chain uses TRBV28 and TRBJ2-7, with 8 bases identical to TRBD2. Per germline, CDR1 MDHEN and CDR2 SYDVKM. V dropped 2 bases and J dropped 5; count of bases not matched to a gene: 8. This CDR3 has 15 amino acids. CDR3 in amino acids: CASSLQRLARDEQYF. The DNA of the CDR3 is TGTGCCAGCAGTTTACAGCGACTAGCGCGAGACGAGCAGTACTTC.

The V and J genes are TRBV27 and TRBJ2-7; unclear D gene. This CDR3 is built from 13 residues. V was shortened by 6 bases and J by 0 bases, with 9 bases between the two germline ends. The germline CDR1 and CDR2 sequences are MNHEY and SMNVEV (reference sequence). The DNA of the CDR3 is TGTGCCAGCAGGTCCTCCGTCTCCTACGAGCAGTACTTC. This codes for CASRSSVSYEQYF.

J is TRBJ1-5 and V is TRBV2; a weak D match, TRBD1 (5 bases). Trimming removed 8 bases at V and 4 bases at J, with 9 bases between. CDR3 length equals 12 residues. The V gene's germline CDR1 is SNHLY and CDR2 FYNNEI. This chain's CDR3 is CASDGGNQPQHF. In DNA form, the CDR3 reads TGTGCCAGCGATGGGGGGAATCAGCCCCAGCATTTT.

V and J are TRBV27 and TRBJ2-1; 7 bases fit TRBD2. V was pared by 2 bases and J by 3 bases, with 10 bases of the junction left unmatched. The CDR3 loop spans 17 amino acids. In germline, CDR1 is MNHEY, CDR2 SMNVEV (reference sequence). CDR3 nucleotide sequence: TGTGCCAGCAGTTTAATACGGACTAGTAAGGGCTACAATGAGCAGTTCTTC. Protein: CASSLIRTSKGYNEQFF.

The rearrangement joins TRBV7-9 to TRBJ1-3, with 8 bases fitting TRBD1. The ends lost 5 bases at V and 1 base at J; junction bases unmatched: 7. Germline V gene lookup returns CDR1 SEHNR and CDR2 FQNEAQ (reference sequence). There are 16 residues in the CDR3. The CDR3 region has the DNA TGTGCCAGCAGCAAGACAGGGGCTCGATCTGGAAACACCATATATTTT. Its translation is CASSKTGARSGNTIYF.

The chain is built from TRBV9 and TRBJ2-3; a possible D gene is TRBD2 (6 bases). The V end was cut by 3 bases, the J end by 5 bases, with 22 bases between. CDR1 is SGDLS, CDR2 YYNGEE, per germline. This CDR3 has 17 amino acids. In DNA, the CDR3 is TGTGCCAGCAGCGCCCCCGCCAGCGGGCTCCTGAAAGATACGCAGTATTTT. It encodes CASSAPASGLLKDTQYF.

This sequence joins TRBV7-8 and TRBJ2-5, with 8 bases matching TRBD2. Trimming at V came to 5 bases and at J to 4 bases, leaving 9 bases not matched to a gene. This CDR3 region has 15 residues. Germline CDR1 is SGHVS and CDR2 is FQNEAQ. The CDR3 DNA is TGTGCCAGCAGCCCCCGCAGCGGGAGAGGAGAGACCCAGTACTTC. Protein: CASSPRSGRGETQYF. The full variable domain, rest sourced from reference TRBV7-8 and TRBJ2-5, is GAGVSQSPRYKVAKRGQDVALRCDPISGHVSLFWYQQALGQGPEFLTYFQNEAQLDKSGLPSDRFFAERPEGSVSTLKIQRTQQEDSAVYLCASSPRSGRGETQYFGPGTRLLVL.

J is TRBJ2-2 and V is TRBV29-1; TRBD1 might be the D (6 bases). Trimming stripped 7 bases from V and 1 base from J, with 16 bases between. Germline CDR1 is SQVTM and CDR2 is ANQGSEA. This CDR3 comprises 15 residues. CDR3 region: CSAYSGTLNTGELFF. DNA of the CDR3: TGCAGCGCCTATTCCGGGACACTGAACACCGGGGAGCTGTTTTTT.

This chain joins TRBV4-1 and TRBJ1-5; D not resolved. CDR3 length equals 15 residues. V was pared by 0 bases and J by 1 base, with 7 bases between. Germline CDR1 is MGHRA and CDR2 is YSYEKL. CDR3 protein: CASSQEGDSNQPQHF. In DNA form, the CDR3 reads TGCGCCAGCAGCCAAGAGGGCGACAGCAATCAGCCCCAGCATTTT.

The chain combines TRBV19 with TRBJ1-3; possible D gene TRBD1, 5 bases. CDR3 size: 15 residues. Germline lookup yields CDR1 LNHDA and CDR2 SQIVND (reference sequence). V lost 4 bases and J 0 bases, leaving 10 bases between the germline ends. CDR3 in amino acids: CASSTQGSSGNTIYF. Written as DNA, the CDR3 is TGTGCCAGTAGTACCCAGGGTAGCTCTGGAAACACCATATATTTT. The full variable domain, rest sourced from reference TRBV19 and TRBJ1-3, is DGGITQSPKYLFRKEGQNVTLSCEQNLNHDAMYWYRQDPGQGLRLIYYSQIVNDFQKGDIAEGYSVSREKKESFPLTVTSAQKNPTAFYLCASSTQGSSGNTIYFGEGSWLTVV.

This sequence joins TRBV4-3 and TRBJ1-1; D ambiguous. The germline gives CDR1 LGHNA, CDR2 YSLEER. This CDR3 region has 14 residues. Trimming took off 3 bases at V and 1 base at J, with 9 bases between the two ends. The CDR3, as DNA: TGCGCCAGCAGCCAGCGACACACGAACACTGAAGCTTTCTTT. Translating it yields CASSQRHTNTEAFF.

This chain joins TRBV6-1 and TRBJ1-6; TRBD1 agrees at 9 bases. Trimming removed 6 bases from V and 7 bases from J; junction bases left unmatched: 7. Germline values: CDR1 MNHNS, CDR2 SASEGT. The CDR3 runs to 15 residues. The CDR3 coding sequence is TGTGCCAGCAGCTTACAGGGGGCGCTGAATTCACCCCTCCACTTT. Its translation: CASSLQGALNSPLHF.

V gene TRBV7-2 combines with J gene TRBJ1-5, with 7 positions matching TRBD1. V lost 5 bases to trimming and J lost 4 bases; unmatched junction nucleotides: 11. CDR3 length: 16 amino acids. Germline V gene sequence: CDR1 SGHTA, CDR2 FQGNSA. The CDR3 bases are TGTGCCAGCAGCCCACCCGGACAGGAGAGAAATCAGCCCCAGCATTTT. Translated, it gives CASSPPGQERNQPQHF. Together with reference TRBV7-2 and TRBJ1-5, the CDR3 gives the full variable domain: GAGVSQSPSNKVTEKGKDVELRCDPISGHTALYWYRQSLGQGLEFLIYFQGNSAPDKSGLPSDRFSAERTGGSVSTLTIQRTQQEDSAVYLCASSPPGQERNQPQHFGDGTRLSIL.

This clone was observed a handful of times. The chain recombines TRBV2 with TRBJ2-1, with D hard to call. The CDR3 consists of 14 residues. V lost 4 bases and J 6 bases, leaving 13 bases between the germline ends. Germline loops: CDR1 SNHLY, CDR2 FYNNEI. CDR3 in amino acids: CASSGTEIGNEQFF. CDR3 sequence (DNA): TGTGCCAGCAGTGGAACAGAGATCGGCAATGAGCAGTTCTTC.

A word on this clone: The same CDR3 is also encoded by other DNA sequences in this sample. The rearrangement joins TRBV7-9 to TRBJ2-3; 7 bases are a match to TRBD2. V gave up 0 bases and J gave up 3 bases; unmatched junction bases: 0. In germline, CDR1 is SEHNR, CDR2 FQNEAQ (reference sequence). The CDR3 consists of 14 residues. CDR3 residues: CASSLAGGTDTQYF. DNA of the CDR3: TGTGCCAGCAGCTTAGCGGGGGGGACAGATACGCAGTATTTT. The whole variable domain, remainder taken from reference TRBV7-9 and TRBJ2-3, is DTGVSQNPRHKITKRGQNVTFRCDPISEHNRLYWYRQTLGQGPEFLTYFQNEAQLEKSRLLSDRFSAERPKGSFSTLEIQRTEQGDSAMYLCASSLAGGTDTQYFGPGTRLTVL.

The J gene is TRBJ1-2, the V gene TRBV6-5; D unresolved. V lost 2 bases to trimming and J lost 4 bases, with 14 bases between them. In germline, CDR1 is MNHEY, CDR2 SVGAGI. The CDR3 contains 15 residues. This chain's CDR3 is CASSYTSPGGYGYTF. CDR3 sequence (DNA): TGTGCCAGCAGTTACACCTCCCCGGGTGGCTATGGCTACACCTTC.

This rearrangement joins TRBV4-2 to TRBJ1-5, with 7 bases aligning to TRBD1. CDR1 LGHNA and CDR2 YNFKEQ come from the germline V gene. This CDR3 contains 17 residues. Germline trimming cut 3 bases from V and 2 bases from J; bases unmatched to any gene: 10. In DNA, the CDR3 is TGTGCCAGCAGCCAGTCTCCCAGGGGGGATGGCAATCAGCCCCAGCATTTT. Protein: CASSQSPRGDGNQPQHF.

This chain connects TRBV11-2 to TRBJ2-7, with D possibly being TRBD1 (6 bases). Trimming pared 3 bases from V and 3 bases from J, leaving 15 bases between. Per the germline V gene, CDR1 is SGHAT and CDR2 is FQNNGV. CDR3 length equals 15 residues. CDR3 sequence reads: CASSFPGQVYYEQYF. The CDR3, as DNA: TGTGCCAGCAGCTTCCCGGGACAAGTATACTACGAGCAGTACTTC. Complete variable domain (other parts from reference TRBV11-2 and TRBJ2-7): EAGVAQSPRYKIIEKRQSVAFWCNPISGHATLYWYQQILGQGPKLLIQFQNNGVVDDSQLPKDRFSAERLKGVDSTLKIQPAKLEDSAVYLCASSFPGQVYYEQYFGPGTRLTVT.

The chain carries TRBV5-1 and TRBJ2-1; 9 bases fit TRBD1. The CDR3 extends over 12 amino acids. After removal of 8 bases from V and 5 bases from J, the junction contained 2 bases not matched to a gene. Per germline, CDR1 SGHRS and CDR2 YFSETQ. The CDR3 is CASRDRDNEQFF. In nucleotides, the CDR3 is TGCGCCAGTAGGGACAGGGACAATGAGCAGTTCTTC.

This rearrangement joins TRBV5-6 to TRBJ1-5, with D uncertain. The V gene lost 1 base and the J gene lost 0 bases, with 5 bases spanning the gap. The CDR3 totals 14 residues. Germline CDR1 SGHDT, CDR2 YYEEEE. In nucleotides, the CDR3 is TGTGCCAGCAGCTTGTCCTATAGCAATCAGCCCCAGCATTTT. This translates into CASSLSYSNQPQHF.

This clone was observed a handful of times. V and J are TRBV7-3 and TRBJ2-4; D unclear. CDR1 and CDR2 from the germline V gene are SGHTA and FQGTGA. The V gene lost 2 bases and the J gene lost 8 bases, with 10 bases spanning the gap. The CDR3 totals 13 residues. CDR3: CASSLLGLDIQYF. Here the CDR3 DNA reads TGTGCCAGCAGCTTATTGGGCCTGGACATTCAGTACTTC. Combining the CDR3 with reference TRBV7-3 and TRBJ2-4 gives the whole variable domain GAGVSQTPSNKVTEKGKYVELRCDPISGHTALYWYRQSLGQGPEFLIYFQGTGAADDSGLPNDRFFAVRPEGSVSTLKIQRTERGDSAVYLCASSLLGLDIQYFGAGTRLSVL.

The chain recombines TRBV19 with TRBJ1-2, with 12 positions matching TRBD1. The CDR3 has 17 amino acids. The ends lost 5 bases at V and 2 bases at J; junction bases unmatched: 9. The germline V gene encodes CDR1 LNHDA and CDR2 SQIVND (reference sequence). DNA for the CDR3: TGTGCCAGTAGTGTCCCGGGACAGGGGGCGCGAAACTATGGCTACACCTTC. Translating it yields CASSVPGQGARNYGYTF.

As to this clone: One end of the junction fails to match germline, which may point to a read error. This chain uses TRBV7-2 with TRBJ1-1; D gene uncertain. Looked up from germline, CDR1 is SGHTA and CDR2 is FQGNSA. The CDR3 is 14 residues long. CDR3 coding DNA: TGTGCCAGCAACTTAGGAGGGATGAACACTGAAGCTTTCTTT. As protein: CASNLGGMNTEAFF.

The CDR3 nucleotides are TGCGCCAGCAGCCGGGGGGACAGGTCGAACACTGAAGCTTTCTTT. Amino acid sequence: CASSRGDRSNTEAFF. The rearrangement uses TRBV5-1 and TRBJ1-1; 8 bases fit TRBD1. Germline V gene lookup returns CDR1 SGHRS and CDR2 YFSETQ. The CDR3 spans 15 residues. The junction had 6 bases not matched to a gene; V was cut back by 4 bases and J by 1 base. The full variable domain, in which reference TRBV5-1 and TRBJ1-1 provide the parts outside the CDR3, is KAGVTQTPRYLIKTRGQQVTLSCSPISGHRSVSWYQQTPGQGLQFLFEYFSETQRNKGNFPGRFSGRQFSNSRSEMNVSTLELGDSALYLCASSRGDRSNTEAFFGQGTRLTVV.

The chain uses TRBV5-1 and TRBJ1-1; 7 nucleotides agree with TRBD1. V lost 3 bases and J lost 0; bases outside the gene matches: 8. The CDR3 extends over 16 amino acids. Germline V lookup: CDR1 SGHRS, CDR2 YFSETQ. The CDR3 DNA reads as TGCGCCAGCAGCTACCGGGACAGCACCATGAACACTGAAGCTTTCTTT. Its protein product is CASSYRDSTMNTEAFF.

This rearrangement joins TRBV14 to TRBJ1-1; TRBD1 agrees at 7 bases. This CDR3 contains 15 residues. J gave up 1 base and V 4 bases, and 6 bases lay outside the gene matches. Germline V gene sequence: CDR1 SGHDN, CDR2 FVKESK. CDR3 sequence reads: CASSPRQGGNTEAFF. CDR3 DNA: TGTGCCAGCAGCCCCAGACAGGGTGGGAACACTGAAGCTTTCTTT. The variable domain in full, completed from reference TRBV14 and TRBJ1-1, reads EAGVTQFPSHSVIEKGQTVTLRCDPISGHDNLYWYRRVMGKEIKFLLHFVKESKQDESGMPNNRFLAERTGGTYSTLKVQPAELEDSGVYFCASSPRQGGNTEAFFGQGTRLTVV.

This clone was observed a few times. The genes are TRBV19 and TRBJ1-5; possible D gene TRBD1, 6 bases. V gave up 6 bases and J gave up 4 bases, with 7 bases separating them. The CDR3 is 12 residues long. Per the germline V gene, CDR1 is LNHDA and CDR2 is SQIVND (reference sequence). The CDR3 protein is CASSRGNQPQHF. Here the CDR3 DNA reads TGTGCCAGTAGCAGGGGTAATCAGCCCCAGCATTTT.

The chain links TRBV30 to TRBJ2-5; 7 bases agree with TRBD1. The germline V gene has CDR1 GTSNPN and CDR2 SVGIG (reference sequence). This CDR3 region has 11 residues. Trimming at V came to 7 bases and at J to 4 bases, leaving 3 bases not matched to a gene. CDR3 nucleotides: TGTGCCTACGGGACAGCAGAGACCCAGTACTTC. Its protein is CAYGTAETQYF. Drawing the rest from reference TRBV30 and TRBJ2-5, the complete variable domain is SQTIHQWPATLVQPVGSPLSLECTVEGTSNPNLYWYRQAAGRGLQLLFYSVGIGQISSEVPQNLSASRPQDRQFILSSKKLLLSDSGFYLCAYGTAETQYFGPGTRLLVL.

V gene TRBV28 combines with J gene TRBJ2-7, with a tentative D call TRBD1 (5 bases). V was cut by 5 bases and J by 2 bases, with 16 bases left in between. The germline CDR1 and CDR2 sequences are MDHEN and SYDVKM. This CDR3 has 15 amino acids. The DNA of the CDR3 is TGTGCCAGCAGTCTACAACAGGACGTTGCCTACGAGCAGTACTTC. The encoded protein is CASSLQQDVAYEQYF.

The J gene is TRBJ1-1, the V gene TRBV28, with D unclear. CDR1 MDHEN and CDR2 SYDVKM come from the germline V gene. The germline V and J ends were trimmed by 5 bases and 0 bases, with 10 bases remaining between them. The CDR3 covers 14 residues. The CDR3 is CASSETVMNTEAFF. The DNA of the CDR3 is TGTGCCAGCAGTGAAACGGTGATGAACACTGAAGCTTTCTTT.

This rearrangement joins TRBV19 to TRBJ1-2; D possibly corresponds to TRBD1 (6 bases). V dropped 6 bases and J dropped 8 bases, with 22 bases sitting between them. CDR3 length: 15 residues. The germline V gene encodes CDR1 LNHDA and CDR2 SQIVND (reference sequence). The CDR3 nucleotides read TGTGCCAGTAGCCCTCAAGCCTCAGGGGCAGGGGGCTACACCTTC. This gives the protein CASSPQASGAGGYTF.